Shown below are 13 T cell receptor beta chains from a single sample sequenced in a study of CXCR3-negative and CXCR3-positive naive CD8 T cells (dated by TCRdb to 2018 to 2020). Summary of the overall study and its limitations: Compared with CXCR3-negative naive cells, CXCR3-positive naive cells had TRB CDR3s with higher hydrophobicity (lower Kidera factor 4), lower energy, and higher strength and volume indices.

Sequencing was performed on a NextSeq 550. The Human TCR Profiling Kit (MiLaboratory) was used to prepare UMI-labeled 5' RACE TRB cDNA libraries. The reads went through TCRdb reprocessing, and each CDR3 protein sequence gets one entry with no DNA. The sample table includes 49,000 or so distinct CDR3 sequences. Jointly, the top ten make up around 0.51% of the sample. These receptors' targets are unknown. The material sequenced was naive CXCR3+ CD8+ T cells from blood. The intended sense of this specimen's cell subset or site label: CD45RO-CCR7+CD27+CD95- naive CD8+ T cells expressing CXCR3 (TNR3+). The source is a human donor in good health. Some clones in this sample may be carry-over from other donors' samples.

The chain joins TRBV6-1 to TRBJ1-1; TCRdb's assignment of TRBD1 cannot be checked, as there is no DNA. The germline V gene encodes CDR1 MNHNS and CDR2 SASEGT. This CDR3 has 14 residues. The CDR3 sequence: CASSANRVGTEAFF.

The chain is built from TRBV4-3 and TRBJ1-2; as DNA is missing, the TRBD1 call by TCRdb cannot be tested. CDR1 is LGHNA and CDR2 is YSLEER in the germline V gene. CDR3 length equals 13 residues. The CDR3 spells CASSHRENYGYTF.

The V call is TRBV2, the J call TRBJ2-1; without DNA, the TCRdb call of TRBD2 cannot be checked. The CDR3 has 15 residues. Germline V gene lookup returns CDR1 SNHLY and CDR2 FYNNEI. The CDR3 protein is CASRTGTSGGQKQFF.

This chain's CDR3 is CASSQGGYKEQFF. The V gene is TRBV4-3, the J gene TRBJ2-1. Germline V gene data show CDR1 as LGHNA and CDR2 as YSLEER. The CDR3 loop spans 13 amino acids.

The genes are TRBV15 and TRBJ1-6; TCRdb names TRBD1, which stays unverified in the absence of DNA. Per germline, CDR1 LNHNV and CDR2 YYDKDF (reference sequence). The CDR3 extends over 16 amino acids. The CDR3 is CATSRERTVTNSPLHF.

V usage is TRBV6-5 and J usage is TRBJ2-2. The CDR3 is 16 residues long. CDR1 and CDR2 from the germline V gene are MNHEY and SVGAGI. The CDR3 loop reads CASSYSADSNTGELFF.

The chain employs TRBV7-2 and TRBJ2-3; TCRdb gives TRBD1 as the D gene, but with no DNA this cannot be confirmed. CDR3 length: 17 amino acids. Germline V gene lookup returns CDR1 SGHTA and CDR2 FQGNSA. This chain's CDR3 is CASSFRDPSRGTDTQYF.

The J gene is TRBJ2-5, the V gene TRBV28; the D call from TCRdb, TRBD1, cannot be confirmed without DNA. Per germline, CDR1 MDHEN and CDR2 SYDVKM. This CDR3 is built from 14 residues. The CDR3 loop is CASSPGGLAETQYF.

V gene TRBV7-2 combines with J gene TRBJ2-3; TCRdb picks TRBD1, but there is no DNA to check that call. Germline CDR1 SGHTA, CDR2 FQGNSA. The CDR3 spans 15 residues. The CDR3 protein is CASSFFGGSTDTQYF.

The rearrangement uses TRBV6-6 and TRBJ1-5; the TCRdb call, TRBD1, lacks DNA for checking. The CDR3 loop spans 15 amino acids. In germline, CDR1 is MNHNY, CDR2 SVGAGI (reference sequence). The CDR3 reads CASSSDTNSNQPQHF.

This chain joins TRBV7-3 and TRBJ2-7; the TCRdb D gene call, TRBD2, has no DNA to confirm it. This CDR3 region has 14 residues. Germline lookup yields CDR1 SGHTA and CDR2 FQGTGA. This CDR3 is CASSLTGTSGEQYF.

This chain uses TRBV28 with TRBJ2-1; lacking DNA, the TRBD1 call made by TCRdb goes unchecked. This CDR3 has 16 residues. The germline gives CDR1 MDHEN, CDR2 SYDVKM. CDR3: CASSGGGSAMLGEQFF.

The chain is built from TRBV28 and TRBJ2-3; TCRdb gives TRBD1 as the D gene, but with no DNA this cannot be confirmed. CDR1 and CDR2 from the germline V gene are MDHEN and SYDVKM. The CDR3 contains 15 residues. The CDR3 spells CASSPHINRGDTQYF.